This T cell receptor beta chain was captured in a study of T cells in localized non-small cell lung cancer. Libraries were prepared by immunoSEQ multiplex PCR; TCRdb keeps only in-frame clonotypes and omits some of them. The sample lists about 24,000 clones, roughly 84% seen once, with about 31% in the top ten. V dropped 3 bases and J dropped 0 bases, with 12 bases sitting between them. CDR3 size: 15 residues. The germline gives CDR1 SGHTA, CDR2 FQGNSA. Details on this clone: Its target is unknown.

Study-wide findings and caveats: Uninvolved adjacent lung had more T cell clonality than any other tissue, topping tumor. A median of about 60 of the top 100 tumor clones appeared in adjacent lung, which was paired and uninvolved.

This clonotype was sampled from a male donor at least 60 years old with stage I squamous cell lung carcinoma. The chain uses TRBV7-2 and TRBJ2-7, with D possibly called TRBD1 or TRBD2 (6 bases each). Here the sequenced sample was peripheral blood, taken before any cancer treatment. The CDR3 region has the DNA TGTGCCAGCAGCTTGAGGGGGGACTTCTCCTACGAGCAGTACTTC. This sequence encodes CASSLRGDFSYEQYF. Filled out from reference TRBV7-2 and TRBJ2-7, the complete variable domain reads GAGVSQSPSNKVTEKGKDVELRCDPISGHTALYWYRQSLGQGLEFLIYFQGNSAPDKSGLPSDRFSAERTGGSVSTLTIQRTQQEDSAVYLCASSLRGDFSYEQYFGPGTRLTVT.